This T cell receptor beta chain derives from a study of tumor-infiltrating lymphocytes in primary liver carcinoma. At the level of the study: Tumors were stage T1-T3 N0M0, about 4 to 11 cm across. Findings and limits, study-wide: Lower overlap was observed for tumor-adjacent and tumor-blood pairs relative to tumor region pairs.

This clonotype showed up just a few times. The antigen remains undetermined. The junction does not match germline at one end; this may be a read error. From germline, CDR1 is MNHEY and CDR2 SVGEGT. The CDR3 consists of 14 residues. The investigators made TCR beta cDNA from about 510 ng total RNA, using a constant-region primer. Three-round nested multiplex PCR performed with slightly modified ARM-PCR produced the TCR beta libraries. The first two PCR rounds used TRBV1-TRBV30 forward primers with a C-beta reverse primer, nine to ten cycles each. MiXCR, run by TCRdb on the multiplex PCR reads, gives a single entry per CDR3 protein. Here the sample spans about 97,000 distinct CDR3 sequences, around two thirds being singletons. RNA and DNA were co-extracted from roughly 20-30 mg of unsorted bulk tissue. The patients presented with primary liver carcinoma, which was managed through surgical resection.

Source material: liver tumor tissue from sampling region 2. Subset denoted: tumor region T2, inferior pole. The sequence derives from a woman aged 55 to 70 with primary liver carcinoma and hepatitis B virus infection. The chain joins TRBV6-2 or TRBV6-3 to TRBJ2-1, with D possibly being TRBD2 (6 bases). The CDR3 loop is CASSYSGETGEQFF. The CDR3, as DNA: TGTGCCAGCAGCTACTCGGGGGAGACCGGTGAGCAGTTCTTC.